The rows below give T cell receptor beta chains drawn from one sample of a study of identical twins. MiXCR, applied by TCRdb to the 5' RACE reads, yields one record per CDR3 protein. The table records a few hundred thousand distinct CDR3 sequences, 14% of them present only once. These data were likewise used in another study, on yellow fever vaccine responses in identical twins.

The sample was CD4+ T cells sorted from blood. These receptors were obtained from a woman aged 18-29 years in good health. Each CDR3 is given with its conserved first and last residue. A D gene is named only where the DNA matches it firmly. The size entry is marked missing in some rows and otherwise reads once, few, many or a size class.

cdr3_nt: TGTGCCAGCACCTTTCTACTAGCCATGGAGAACACCGGGGAGCTGTTTTTT; cdr3_aa: CASTFLLAMENTGELFF; clone_size: few; d_call: NA; v_call: TRBV27; j_call: TRBJ2-2
cdr3_nt: TGTGCCAGCAGTTATCAGGACAGGGGGTACGAGCAGTACTTC; cdr3_aa: CASSYQDRGYEQYF; clone_size: NA; d_call: TRBD1; v_call: TRBV6-5; j_call: TRBJ2-7
cdr3_nt: TGTGCCAGTGATACTGGCGGGACAGACACCGGGGAGCTGTTTTTT; cdr3_aa: CASDTGGTDTGELFF; clone_size: few; d_call: NA; v_call: TRBV28; j_call: TRBJ2-2
cdr3_nt: TGTGCCAGCAGTTTAGAGAATCGGGAGCTGTTTTTT; cdr3_aa: CASSLENRELFF; clone_size: NA; d_call: NA; v_call: TRBV28; j_call: TRBJ2-2
cdr3_nt: TGCAGTGCTAGGGAATCCGGGCAGAACACTGAAGCTTTCTTT; cdr3_aa: CSARESGQNTEAFF; clone_size: few; d_call: NA; v_call: TRBV20-1; j_call: TRBJ1-1
cdr3_nt: TGTGCCAGCAGTGACCGGACTAGAGATGGCAATGAGCAGTTCTTC; cdr3_aa: CASSDRTRDGNEQFF; clone_size: NA; d_call: TRBD2; v_call: TRBV6-2/TRBV6-3; j_call: TRBJ2-1
cdr3_nt: TGTGCCAGCAGCCAAGAAGGCTCCTATAATTCACCCCTCCACTTT; cdr3_aa: CASSQEGSYNSPLHF; clone_size: NA; d_call: NA; v_call: TRBV3-1; j_call: TRBJ1-6
cdr3_nt: TGTGCCAGCAGTTACGGGACAACGAGTGGGAGAACTGAAGCTTTCTTT; cdr3_aa: CASSYGTTSGRTEAFF; clone_size: many; d_call: NA; v_call: TRBV6-5; j_call: TRBJ1-1
cdr3_nt: TGTGCCAGCAGCTCGGCCCCGAACACTGAAGCTTTCTTT; cdr3_aa: CASSSAPNTEAFF; clone_size: NA; d_call: NA; v_call: TRBV6-1; j_call: TRBJ1-1
cdr3_nt: TGTGCCAGCAGTAGGTCTACAGGGAAAGCAGAGACCCAGTACTTC; cdr3_aa: CASSRSTGKAETQYF; clone_size: few; d_call: NA; v_call: TRBV25-1; j_call: TRBJ2-5
cdr3_nt: TGTGCCAGCAGCACTGGGCCAGGGACAATCTACGAGCAGTACTTC; cdr3_aa: CASSTGPGTIYEQYF; clone_size: few; d_call: NA; v_call: TRBV5-6; j_call: TRBJ2-7
cdr3_nt: TGTGCCAGCAGACCTAGCGGGAGCACAGATACGCAGTATTTT; cdr3_aa: CASRPSGSTDTQYF; clone_size: many; d_call: TRBD2; v_call: TRBV12-3/TRBV12-4; j_call: TRBJ2-3
cdr3_nt: TGTGCCAGCAGTTATGTGGTAATGGGGGAAGCTTTCTTT; cdr3_aa: CASSYVVMGEAFF; clone_size: many; d_call: NA; v_call: TRBV6-5; j_call: TRBJ1-1
cdr3_nt: TGCGCCAGCAGCGCATCGCCGGGGGCCAGGGAGACCCAGTACTTC; cdr3_aa: CASSASPGARETQYF; clone_size: few; d_call: NA; v_call: TRBV5-1; j_call: TRBJ2-5
cdr3_nt: TGCAGTGCTAGTCTCACAGGATCTGGGGAGCTGTTTTTT; cdr3_aa: CSASLTGSGELFF; clone_size: many; d_call: NA; v_call: TRBV20-1; j_call: TRBJ2-2
cdr3_nt: TGCAGTGTCCCCGACAGGGCGAAGGAGACCCAGTACTTC; cdr3_aa: CSVPDRAKETQYF; clone_size: few; d_call: TRBD1; v_call: TRBV20-1; j_call: TRBJ2-5
cdr3_nt: TGTGCCAGCAGCCAACAACCCGCGTGGGGCTACGAGCAGTACTTC; cdr3_aa: CASSQQPAWGYEQYF; clone_size: NA; d_call: NA; v_call: TRBV7-2; j_call: TRBJ2-7